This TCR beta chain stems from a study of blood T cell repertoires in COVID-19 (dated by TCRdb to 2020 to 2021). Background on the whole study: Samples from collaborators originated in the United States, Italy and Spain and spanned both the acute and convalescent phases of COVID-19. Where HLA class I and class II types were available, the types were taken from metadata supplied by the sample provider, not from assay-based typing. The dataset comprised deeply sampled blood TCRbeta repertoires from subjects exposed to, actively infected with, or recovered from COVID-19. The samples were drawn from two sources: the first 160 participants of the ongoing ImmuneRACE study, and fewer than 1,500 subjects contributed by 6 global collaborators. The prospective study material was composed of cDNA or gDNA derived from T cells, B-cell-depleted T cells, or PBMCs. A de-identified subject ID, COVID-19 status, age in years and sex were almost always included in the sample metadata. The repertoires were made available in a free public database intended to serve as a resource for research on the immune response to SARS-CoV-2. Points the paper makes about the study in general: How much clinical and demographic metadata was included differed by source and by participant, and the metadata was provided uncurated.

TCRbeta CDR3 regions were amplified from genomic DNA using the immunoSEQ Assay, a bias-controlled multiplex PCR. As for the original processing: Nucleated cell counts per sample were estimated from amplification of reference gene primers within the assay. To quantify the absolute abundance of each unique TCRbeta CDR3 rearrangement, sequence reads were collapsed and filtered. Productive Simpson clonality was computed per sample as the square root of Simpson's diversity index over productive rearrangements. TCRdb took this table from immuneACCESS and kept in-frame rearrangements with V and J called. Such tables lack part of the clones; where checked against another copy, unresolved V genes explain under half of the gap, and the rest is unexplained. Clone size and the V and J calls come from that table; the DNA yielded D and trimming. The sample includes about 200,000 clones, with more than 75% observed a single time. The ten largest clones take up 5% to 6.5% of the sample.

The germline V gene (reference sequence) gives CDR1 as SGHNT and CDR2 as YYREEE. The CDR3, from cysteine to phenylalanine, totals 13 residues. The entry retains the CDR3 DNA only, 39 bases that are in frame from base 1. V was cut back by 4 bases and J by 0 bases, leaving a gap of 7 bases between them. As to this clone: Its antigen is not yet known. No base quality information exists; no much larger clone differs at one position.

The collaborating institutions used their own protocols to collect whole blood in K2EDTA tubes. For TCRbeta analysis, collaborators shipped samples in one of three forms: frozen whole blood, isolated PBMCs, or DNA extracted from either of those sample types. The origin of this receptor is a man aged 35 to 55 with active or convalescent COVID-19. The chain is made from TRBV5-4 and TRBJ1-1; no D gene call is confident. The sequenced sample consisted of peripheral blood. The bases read TGTGCCAGCAGCCGCGGGATGAACACTGAAGCTTTCTTT. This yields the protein CASSRGMNTEAFF. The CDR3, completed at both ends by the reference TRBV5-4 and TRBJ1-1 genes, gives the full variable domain ETGVTQSPTHLIKTRGQQVTLRCSSQSGHNTVSWYQQALGQGPQFIFQYYREEENGRGNFPPRFSGLQFPNYSSELNVNALELDDSALYLCASSRGMNTEAFFGQGTRLTVV.